Listed here is a single T cell receptor beta chain. This sample was included in a study of blood T cell repertoires in COVID-19. Study information: Sources were T cells, B-cell-depleted T cells, or PBMCs; the material itself was cDNA or gDNA.

The V and J ends lost 4 bases and 6 bases respectively, with 7 bases between them. Germline-derived CDR1 and CDR2 are SNHLY and FYNNEI. The CDR3 covers 12 residues. Sequencing was performed with immunoSEQ multiplex PCR; in TCRdb, only in-frame clones are kept and a portion is missing. The sample records about 27,000 clones, around 86% being singletons. The chain is built from TRBV2 and TRBJ1-5; weak D call: TRBD1 (5 bases). This TCR came from a man in his sixties or seventies with acute or convalescent COVID-19. The sample was peripheral blood. CDR3 sequence: CASSGTLQPQHF. In DNA, the CDR3 is TGTGCCAGCAGTGGGACACTTCAGCCCCAGCATTTT.